This TCR beta chain was sequenced during a study of beta chain features in type 1 diabetes. Whole-study results and caveats: Individuals with type 1 diabetes displayed fewer insertions and more deletions at VDJ junctions.

As for this clone: Its specificity is unknown.

Every bit of the isolated RNA underwent reverse transcription, so sequencing read expressed TCRB transcripts. Profiled with immunoSEQ multiplex PCR; TCRdb holds only in-frame clones, not every one. The sample carries about 360,000 clones, 10% to 15% recorded once. This CDR3 is built from 13 residues. The ends lost 5 bases at V and 6 bases at J; junction bases unmatched: 6. CDR1 and CDR2 from the germline V gene are MDHEN and SYDVKM. The sequence was obtained from a man younger than 35 in good health. V and J are TRBV28 and TRBJ1-1; 7 bases fit TRBD1. Material for sequencing was naive CD4+ T cells from blood. The CDR3 here is CASSARGPSEAFF. The CDR3 coding sequence is TGTGCCAGCAGTGCTAGGGGGCCGTCTGAAGCTTTCTTT.